This T cell receptor beta chain was documented in a study of control samples from healthy donors and cancer patients. Profiling relied on immunoSEQ multiplex PCR, and the TCRdb table lists in-frame clones only, not all of them. This table has roughly 120,000 clones, 88% appearing once. This clone was found a few times. Germline V gene sequence: CDR1 LGHDT, CDR2 YNNKEL (reference sequence). The CDR3 runs 15 residues. Between the trimmed V and J ends, which lost 0 bases and 4 bases, there was a span of 9 bases. The specimen sequenced was blood. The TCR comes from a woman in her seventies in good health. This chain joins TRBV3-1 (or the pseudogene TRBV3-2) and TRBJ2-2; possible D gene TRBD2, 6 bases. The CDR3 loop reads CASSQDLGLTGELFF. Written as DNA, the CDR3 is TGTGCCAGCAGCCAAGATCTGGGACTCACCGGGGAGCTGTTTTTT.